This T cell receptor beta chain was sequenced for a study of regulatory T cells in long-lasting Graves disease. For the study at large: Graves' patients (newly diagnosed) had been on antithyroid drugs under 3 months.

This clonotype has ten or more counts. The antigen is unknown. Broader study findings: Accuracy may have suffered from the small sample size.

The germline gives CDR1 MDHEN, CDR2 SYDVKM. Trimming at V came to 7 bases and at J to 9 bases, leaving 12 bases not matched to a gene. The CDR3 runs to 15 residues. Combining iRepertoire HTBI primers with Arm-PCR of CDR3 regions, the authors built TCR beta libraries. A single record per CDR3 protein comes from TCRdb applying MiXCR to the multiplex PCR reads. The repertoire has about 240,000 distinct CDR3 sequences, about 19% of them found once; the top ten carry about 15%. This sample's time point: newly diagnosed GD, antithyroid drugs for less than 3 months. From RNA extracted from PBMCs, the TCR library was made.

The source material was peripheral blood mononuclear cells (PBMCs), sampled at new diagnosis, from a patient treated with antithyroid drugs. This clonotype was sampled from a female donor with Graves disease. The rearrangement uses TRBV28 and TRBJ1-4; 9 bases are shared with TRBD1. Written as DNA, the CDR3 is TGTGCCAGCACAGTAAGCGGGACAGGGCTTAAAAAACTGTTTTTT. Protein sequence: CASTVSGTGLKKLFF.